These T cell receptor beta chains were read from a single sample in a study of glioma-infiltrating T cells. Each CDR3 protein gets one entry after TCRdb re-called the multiplex PCR reads with MiXCR. The sample includes about 140,000 distinct CDR3 sequences, about two fifths of them seen just once. Sequencing was carried out using glioma tissue, nonneoplastic brain tissue, or PBMCs (not recorded which). These receptors all come from a human donor with low-grade glioma or glioblastoma, undergoing nonglioma brain surgery, or in good health (not recorded which). The CDR3 runs from the conserved cysteine through the conserved F or W. The D gene is left open where the match is weak. Expanded clones get a size class; other rows say once, few or many, or leave the size out.

CDR3: CASELSGANVLTF
DNA: TGTGCCAGCGAACTCTCTGGGGCCAACGTCCTGACTTTC
size: few
J: TRBJ2-6
D: .
V: TRBV6-1

CDR3: CASSYSLLAGTDTQYF
DNA: TGTGCCAGCAGTTACTCGTTACTAGCGGGCACAGATACGCAGTATTTT
size: few
J: TRBJ2-3
D: TRBD2
V: TRBV6-6

CDR3: CASSLHPTSGRSPDTQYF
DNA: TGTGCCAGCAGCCTCCACCCGACTAGCGGGAGAAGTCCAGATACGCAGTATTTT
size: .
J: TRBJ2-3
D: TRBD2
V: TRBV7-2

CDR3: CATSNRLVYEQYF
DNA: TGTGCCACCAGCAACCGACTAGTTTACGAGCAGTACTTC
size: .
J: TRBJ2-7
D: .
V: TRBV15

CDR3: CASKADASTDTQYF
DNA: TGTGCCAGCAAAGCGGACGCTAGCACAGATACGCAGTATTTT
size: few
J: TRBJ2-3
D: .
V: TRBV7-2

CDR3: CASSQGTSGSMIDTQYF
DNA: TGTGCCAGCAGCCAGGGGACTAGCGGGAGTATGATTGATACGCAGTATTTT
size: .
J: TRBJ2-3
D: TRBD2
V: TRBV3-1

CDR3: CAIMDNLDGYTF
DNA: TGTGCCATCATGGATAACTTGGACGGCTACACCTTC
size: once
J: TRBJ1-2
D: .
V: TRBV7-2

CDR3: CASSQDSLETQYF
DNA: TGTGCCAGCAGCCAAGATAGTTTGGAGACCCAGTACTTC
size: .
J: TRBJ2-5
D: .
V: TRBV4-2

CDR3: CASSQDLSQPQHF
DNA: TGCGCCAGCAGCCAAGATCTGAGCCAGCCCCAGCATTTT
size: few
J: TRBJ1-5
D: .
V: TRBV4-3

CDR3: CSARPALLVGPKIDTQYF
DNA: TGCAGTGCTAGGCCCGCGTTGTTAGTCGGACCGAAGATTGATACGCAGTATTTT
size: .
J: TRBJ2-3
D: .
V: TRBV20-1

CDR3: CASSQDVEGYTEAFF
DNA: TGTGCCAGCAGCCAAGATGTTGAGGGGTACACTGAAGCTTTCTTT
size: .
J: TRBJ1-1
D: .
V: TRBV4-2

CDR3: CASSIRQANERGYTF
DNA: TGTGCCAGTAGTATTCGACAGGCCAACGAGCGTGGCTACACCTTC
size: .
J: TRBJ1-2
D: .
V: TRBV19

CDR3: CASSLGTGQEKLFF
DNA: TGTGCCAGCAGCTTAGGGACAGGGCAAGAAAAACTGTTTTTT
size: .
J: TRBJ1-4
D: TRBD1
V: TRBV7-2

CDR3: CASSPRDGSSYEQYF
DNA: TGTGCCAGCAGTCCACGGGACGGATCATCGTACGAGCAGTACTTC
size: many
J: TRBJ2-7
D: .
V: TRBV7-6

CDR3: CASSFPGTEAFF
DNA: TGTGCCAGCAGCTTTCCCGGCACTGAAGCTTTCTTT
size: many
J: TRBJ1-1
D: .
V: TRBV7-9

CDR3: CASSEPGQGQLYEQYF
DNA: TGTGCCAGCAGTGAACCAGGTCAGGGGCAATTATACGAGCAGTACTTC
size: .
J: TRBJ2-7
D: .
V: TRBV6-1